These 9 T cell receptor beta chains were sequenced from one sample in a study of response to subunit inactivated influenza vaccine. A single record per CDR3 protein comes from TCRdb applying MiXCR to the RT-PCR reads. The sample holds around 540,000 distinct CDR3 sequences, 10% to 15% seen once. This specimen consisted of PBMCs from blood, obtained on the day of vaccination. All receptors derive from a man between 45 and 60 years old who received an inactivated influenza vaccine.

This clonotype was seen at least ten times. This rearrangement joins TRBV4-2 to TRBJ2-3; TRBD2 matches at 13 bases. Germline CDR1 reads LGHNA; CDR2 reads YNFKEQ. The CDR3 spans 16 residues. V shed 4 bases and J 2 bases; nucleotides not matched to a gene: 3. The CDR3 sequence: CASSLGLAGDTDTQYF. CDR3 nucleotide sequence: TGTGCCAGCAGCCTTGGACTAGCGGGGGACACAGATACGCAGTATTTT.

The rearrangement uses TRBV7-9 and TRBJ1-4; D unclear. This CDR3 comprises 15 residues. CDR1 is SEHNR, CDR2 FQNEAQ, per germline (reference sequence). The V gene lost 1 base and the J gene lost 5 bases, with 11 bases spanning the gap. The chain's CDR3 is CASSLVTAINEKLFF. The CDR3 DNA reads as TGTGCCAGCAGCTTAGTCACGGCGATCAATGAAAAACTGTTTTTT.

This clonotype showed up many times. This rearrangement joins TRBV6-1 to TRBJ2-1; D is perhaps TRBD1 or TRBD2 (6 bases each). CDR3 length: 15 residues. Germline CDR1 is MNHNS and CDR2 is SASEGT. V gave up 2 bases and J gave up 7 bases, with 15 bases separating them. The CDR3 sequence: CASSERGAAGNEQFF. The CDR3 region has the DNA TGTGCCAGCAGTGAAAGGGGGGCCGCGGGAAATGAGCAGTTCTTC.

In this sample, this clonotype turned up a few times. The V and J genes are TRBV5-1 and TRBJ2-7; TRBD1 aligns across 11 bases. Trimming took 0 bases from V and 2 from J; bases not matched to a gene: 4. CDR1 and CDR2 from the germline V gene are SGHRS and YFSETQ. This CDR3 has 16 amino acids. The CDR3 loop reads CASSLGRTGGTYEQYF. CDR3 DNA sequence: TGCGCCAGCAGCTTGGGAAGGACAGGGGGCACCTACGAGCAGTACTTC.

This clonotype has at least ten counts. CDR3 amino acids: CASSSAGTTSYEQYF. The CDR3 nucleotides are TGTGCCAGCAGCTCTGCCGGGACTACATCCTACGAGCAGTACTTC. The chain links TRBV5-4 to TRBJ2-7; 7 nucleotides line up with TRBD2. V lost 3 bases to trimming and J lost 1 base; unmatched junction nucleotides: 7. Germline V gene sequence: CDR1 SGHNT, CDR2 YYREEE (reference sequence). This CDR3 spans 15 amino acids.

This clonotype has a handful of counts. The chain couples TRBV9 to TRBJ2-1; the match to TRBD2 covers 10 bases. Germline CDR1 and CDR2: SGDLS and YYNGEE. The CDR3 is made up of 16 amino acids. Germline trimming cut 3 bases from V and 9 bases from J; bases unmatched to any gene: 12. The DNA for the CDR3 is TGTGCCAGCAGCGCCGAGGGTCTAGCGGGAGTTCGTGAGCAGTTCTTC. It translates to CASSAEGLAGVREQFF.

This clonotype turned up a few times. The chain links TRBV4-3 to TRBJ2-2; 8 bases align to TRBD2. CDR1 is LGHNA, CDR2 YSLEER, per germline. The CDR3 totals 15 residues. The trim removed 3 bases at V and 4 bases at J, leaving 4 bases unmatched. The CDR3 protein is CASSHPGRGTGELFF. CDR3 bases: TGCGCCAGCAGCCACCCCGGGAGGGGCACCGGGGAGCTGTTTTTT.

V usage is TRBV7-6 and J usage is TRBJ2-3; D remains unclear. CDR1 and CDR2 (germline): SGHVS, FNYEAQ. The CDR3 totals 14 residues. Trimming took off 4 bases at V and 2 bases at J, with 10 bases between the two ends. The CDR3 bases are TGTGCCAGCAGCTCCGATCCTATCACAGATACGCAGTATTTT. This encodes CASSSDPITDTQYF.

This clonotype showed up just a few times. This rearrangement joins TRBV6-5 to TRBJ1-2; 7 bases are shared with TRBD1. CDR3 length: 15 residues. The germline V gene has CDR1 MNHEY and CDR2 SVGAGI. V shed 2 bases, J shed 0 bases, and the junction held 3 bases outside the gene matches. CDR3 protein: CASSYGQGANYGYTF. CDR3 sequence (DNA): TGTGCCAGCAGTTACGGCCAGGGGGCTAACTATGGCTACACCTTC.